This T cell receptor beta chain was identified in a study of shared clonotypes between healthy human individuals. V was trimmed by 5 bases and J by 14 bases, leaving 19 bases between them. CDR1 is SGHTA and CDR2 is FQGNSA in the germline V gene. The CDR3 has 13 residues. In this sample, this clone turned up once. TCRdb's table, derived via immunoSEQ multiplex PCR, lists solely in-frame clones and lacks some. The sample consists of roughly 2.4 million clones, around 95% of them appearing once. The sequence was obtained from a man younger than 30 in good health. Sequenced sample: naive CD4+ T cells sorted from blood. Subset here: CD45RA+ positively selected. The chain links TRBV7-2 to TRBJ2-1, with a tentative D call TRBD2 (6 bases). CDR3 in amino acids: CASSLRERASEFF. The CDR3 DNA reads as TGTGCCAGCAGCCTAAGGGAGCGGGCTTCTGAGTTCTTC.